These T cell receptor beta chains were read from a single sample in a study of T cells in Graves' hyperthyroidism and ophthalmopathy. A single record per CDR3 protein comes from TCRdb applying MiXCR to the multiplex PCR reads. This sample has about 560,000 distinct CDR3 sequences; roughly 46% occur once, and the top ten carry approximately 8.2%. The sequenced sample was peripheral blood or thyroid tissue (not recorded which). These receptors all stem from a woman aged 18 to 35 with Graves' hyperthyroidism. The CDR3 runs from the conserved cysteine through the conserved F or W. The D gene is left open where the match is weak. Clone sizes are given selectively: once, few, many, or a class where the clone is expanded.

>.|12|TRBJ1-1|TRBV29-1|many
CSGTSQGAEAFF
TGCAGCGGCACCTCTCAGGGAGCTGAAGCTTTCTTT
>.|16|TRBJ2-7|TRBV2|few
CASSQRGETASYEQYF
TGCGCCAGCAGCCAGAGGGGGGAGACCGCCTCCTACGAGCAGTACTTC
>.|15|TRBJ2-5|TRBV2|few
CASSEETLYQETQYF
TGTGCCAGCAGTGAAGAGACTCTCTACCAAGAGACCCAGTACTTC
>.|17|TRBJ1-5|TRBV7-6|.
CASSSRDGHDSNQPQHF
TGTGCCAGCAGCTCGCGGGACGGGCATGATAGCAATCAGCCCCAGCATTTT
>.|14|TRBJ1-1|TRBV2|.
CASREVVSNTEAFF
TGTGCCAGCAGAGAGGTTGTGTCGAACACTGAAGCTTTCTTT
>.|14|TRBJ2-6|TRBV24-1|many
CATSEGYGANVLTF
TGTGCCACCAGTGAAGGGTATGGGGCCAACGTCCTGACTTTC
>.|14|TRBJ2-7|TRBV6-2/TRBV6-3|.
CASSYPQGRYEQYF
TGTGCCAGCAGTTACCCCCAGGGGAGGTACGAGCAGTACTTC
>.|14|TRBJ2-5|TRBV20-1|.
CSATPRSGQETQYF
TGCAGTGCCACACCAAGGAGCGGGCAAGAGACCCAGTACTTC
>TRBD1|14|TRBJ1-2|TRBV5-1|.
CASSPQPGGYGYTF
TGTGCCAGCAGCCCGCAACCAGGGGGGTATGGCTACACCTTC
>.|15|TRBJ2-7|TRBV7-7|.
CASSQDQAMNAEQYF
TGCGCCAGCAGCCAAGATCAGGCAATGAATGCCGAGCAGTACTTC
>.|16|TRBJ2-7|TRBV7-6|.
CASSYSNLASSYEQYF
TGTGCCAGCAGTTACTCGAACCTTGCGAGCTCCTACGAGCAGTACTTC
>.|13|TRBJ1-1|TRBV7-9|.
CASSQDPAKEAFF
TGCGCCAGCAGCCAAGATCCGGCCAAGGAAGCTTTCTTT
>.|14|TRBJ2-7|TRBV6-6|few
CASSYSSRGNEQYF
TGTGCCAGCAGTTACTCCAGCCGGGGAAACGAGCAGTACTTC
>.|16|TRBJ1-2|TRBV7-9|many
CASSPRVVDAGYGYTF
TGTGCCAGCAGCCCCCGTGTCGTGGATGCGGGCTATGGCTACACCTTC
>.|13|TRBJ1-5|TRBV6-6|.
CASSGRNNQPQHF
TGTGCCAGCAGTGGCAGGAACAATCAGCCCCAGCATTTT
>TRBD2|15|TRBJ2-7|TRBV24-1|many
CATSDPSGRAYEQYF
TGTGCCACCAGTGACCCTAGCGGGAGGGCCTACGAGCAGTACTTC
>TRBD1|14|TRBJ1-1|TRBV7-6|many
CASSMGQMNTEAFF
TGTGCCAGCAGCATGGGACAGATGAACACTGAAGCTTTCTTT
>.|14|TRBJ1-6|TRBV9|.
CASSVGQVNSPLHF
TGTGCCAGCAGCGTAGGACAGGTGAATTCACCCCTCCACTTT
>TRBD1|13|TRBJ1-1|TRBV19|once
CASLDRGRTEAFF
TGTGCCAGTTTGGACAGGGGGCGAACTGAAGCTTTCTTT
>TRBD2|15|TRBJ2-7|TRBV7-2|.
CASSHLVGGSYEQYF
TGCGCCAGCAGCCACCTTGTGGGGGGGTCCTACGAGCAGTACTTC
>.|14|TRBJ1-2|TRBV9|.
CASSYSGTVGGYTF
TGTGCCAGCAGTTACTCAGGGACGGTCGGTGGCTACACCTTC
>.|13|TRBJ1-5|TRBV14|.
CASSQASERPQHF
TGTGCCAGCAGCCAAGCCTCTGAGCGGCCCCAGCATTTT
>.|13|TRBJ1-2|TRBV2|once
CASSDRNDYGYTF
TGTGCCAGCAGCGACAGAAATGACTATGGCTACACCTTC
>.|14|TRBJ2-5|TRBV7-9|.
CASSLGGWSETQYF
TGTGCCAGCAGCTTGGGAGGATGGTCGGAGACCCAGTACTTC
>.|15|TRBJ1-5|TRBV24-1|many
CATRDGGVADQPQHF
TGTGCCACCAGGGATGGGGGGGTCGCGGATCAGCCCCAGCATTTT
>.|14|TRBJ1-1|TRBV5-1|many
CASSEAPGNTEAFF
TGCGCCAGCAGCGAGGCTCCTGGGAACACTGAAGCTTTCTTT
>TRBD2|19|TRBJ2-5|TRBV24-1|.
CATSDSQGTSGRREETQYF
TGTGCCACCAGTGATTCCCAGGGGACTAGCGGGAGGCGCGAAGAGACCCAGTACTTC
>TRBD1|14|TRBJ2-3|TRBV2|.
CASRPQGATDTQYF
TGTGCCAGCAGACCCCAGGGGGCCACAGATACGCAGTATTTT
>.|13|TRBJ2-7|TRBV7-3|.
CASSQARTYEQYF
TGTGCCAGCAGCCAAGCTAGGACCTACGAGCAGTACTTC
>.|13|TRBJ2-2|TRBV5-1|.
CASTGRNTGELFF
TGCGCCAGCACGGGCAGAAACACCGGGGAGCTGTTTTTT
>.|14|TRBJ1-2|TRBV7-9|.
CASRYGHYDYGYTF
TGTGCCAGCAGATATGGACACTATGACTATGGCTACACCTTC
>.|14|TRBJ2-6|TRBV11-1|.
CASSPWAGGNVLTF
TGTGCCAGCAGCCCCTGGGCCGGGGGCAACGTCCTGACTTTC
>TRBD1|15|TRBJ2-5|TRBV7-2|.
CASTYHEGANQPQYF
TGTGCCAGCACCTATCACGAGGGGGCAAATCAGCCCCAGTACTTC
>.|12|TRBJ2-7|TRBV12-3/TRBV12-4|.
CASSFRRNEQYF
TGTGCCAGCAGTTTTCGTCGGAATGAGCAGTACTTC
>.|12|TRBJ2-2|TRBV6-1|.
CASLAGTGELFF
TGTGCCAGCTTAGCCGGGACAGGGGAGCTGTTTTTT
>.|15|TRBJ2-7|TRBV10-1|few
CASSGSRDTTYEQYF
TGCGCCAGCAGTGGATCCCGGGACACGACCTACGAGCAGTACTTC
>TRBD1|15|TRBJ1-1|TRBV24-1|.
CATSDGDRAYTEAFF
TGCGCCACCAGTGATGGGGACAGAGCGTACACTGAAGCTTTCTTT
>.|15|TRBJ1-6|TRBV24-1|.
CASSDRGAFYSPLHF
TGTGCCAGCAGTGATAGGGGCGCTTTTTACTCACCCCTCCACTTT
>.|13|TRBJ2-5|TRBV7-9|.
CASSHIGDKTQYF
TGTGCCAGCAGCCACATTGGCGATAAGACCCAGTACTTC
>.|14|TRBJ1-2|TRBV2|.
CASSSRVGLHGYTF
TGTGCCAGCAGTTCCCGGGTGGGGCTGCATGGCTACACCTTC
>.|13|TRBJ1-6|TRBV2|.
CASRDSFVSPLHF
TGTGCCAGCAGGGACAGTTTTGTTTCACCCCTCCACTTT
>.|13|TRBJ1-6|TRBV7-9|few
CASSQAWGSPLHF
TGCGCCAGCAGCCAAGCCTGGGGTTCACCCCTCCACTTT